These 10 T cell receptor beta chains came from one sample sequenced in a study of T cell repertoires in cytomegalovirus infection (dated by TCRdb to the late 2010s). This specimen's treatment or condition label, interpreted: in vitro stimulation with specific CMV peptide epitopes to enrich CMV-specific T cells. These reads were obtained on an Illumina HiSeq 1500. TCRdb took the public reads, trimmed them with fastp at Q25, ran MiXCR for clone calling and kept in-frame beta chains. Records with the same CDR3 protein are collapsed into one entry carrying the most frequent genes and DNA. The sample data list a few hundred thousand distinct CDR3 sequences, and 30% to 40% of these were observed just once. The top ten constitute roughly a sixth of the sample. These receptors have no identified antigens. Here the sequenced sample was cultured PBMCs, taken from culture after CMV antigen stimulation. These receptors were collected from a human donor in good health (CMV status not recorded). Some clones in this sample may be carry-over from other donors' samples.

The rearrangement uses TRBV5-1 and TRBJ2-1; 12 nucleotides agree with TRBD2. Germline-derived CDR1 and CDR2 are SGHRS and YFSETQ. V lost 6 bases, J lost 8 bases, and 6 bases stayed unmatched. CDR3 length equals 14 residues. This CDR3 reads CASNGLAGGYEQFF. CDR3 DNA: TGCGCCAGCAACGGGCTAGCGGGAGGGTATGAGCAGTTCTTC.

This chain uses TRBV28 with TRBJ1-2, with D unresolved. This CDR3 has 11 amino acids. Germline CDR1 and CDR2: MDHEN and SYDVKM. The germline V and J ends were trimmed by 7 bases and 7 bases, with 10 bases remaining between them. CDR3 nucleotides: TGTGCCAGCAAAGCTGGGTTTGGCTACACCTTC. Residues: CASKAGFGYTF.

This chain joins TRBV5-5 and TRBJ1-3, with D perhaps matching TRBD1 (6 bases). CDR3 size: 16 residues. V lost 0 bases to trimming and J lost 4 bases, with 14 bases between them. From germline, CDR1 is SGHKS and CDR2 YYEKEE (reference sequence). In DNA, the CDR3 is TGTGCCAGCAGCTTGGGACCCAGGGGCGCCGGAAACACCATATATTTT. It yields the protein CASSLGPRGAGNTIYF.

The V call is TRBV7-2, the J call TRBJ1-3, with D hard to call. Germline V lookup: CDR1 SGHTA, CDR2 FQGNSA. With 3 bases removed from V and 3 bases from J, the gap between germline ends came to 9 bases. This CDR3 has 14 residues. The CDR3 DNA reads TGTGCCAGCAGCTTTGTCGTGGGTGGAAACACCATATATTTT. This gives the protein CASSFVVGGNTIYF.

This clonotype was detected only a few times. This sequence joins TRBV6-5 and TRBJ2-1, with D possibly matching TRBD2 (5 bases). V lost 0 bases to trimming and J lost 7 bases, with 10 bases between them. CDR1 and CDR2 from the germline V gene are MNHEY and SVGAGI. The CDR3 sequence is 14 residues long. As DNA, the CDR3 is TGTGCCAGCAGTTACTCAACTAGTAGGAATGAGCAGTTCTTC. It yields the protein CASSYSTSRNEQFF.

Only a few counts were recorded for this clonotype. This rearrangement joins TRBV7-3 to TRBJ1-2; D remains unclear. Germline CDR1 SGHTA, CDR2 FQGTGA. With 5 bases removed from V and 8 bases from J, the gap between germline ends came to 33 bases. This CDR3 is built from 19 residues. CDR3 sequence reads: CASSPLPLNSALSTGGYTF. In DNA form, the CDR3 reads TGTGCCAGCAGCCCCCTTCCACTAAACAGCGCACTGAGCACGGGGGGCTACACCTTC.

J is TRBJ2-1 and V is TRBV27, with 10 bases lining up with TRBD2. The V gene's germline CDR1 is MNHEY and CDR2 SMNVEV (reference sequence). Trimming at V came to 4 bases and at J to 3 bases, leaving 15 bases not matched to a gene. This CDR3 contains 19 residues. CDR3 loop: CASSSLGLAEKANYNEQFF. In DNA, the CDR3 is TGTGCCAGCAGTTCCCTAGGACTAGCGGAGAAGGCTAACTACAATGAGCAGTTCTTC.

The V gene is TRBV19, the J gene TRBJ1-5; the D is unclear. Trimming took off 6 bases at V and 0 bases at J, with 12 bases between the two ends. CDR1 is LNHDA and CDR2 is SQIVND in the germline V gene (reference sequence). The CDR3 contains 15 residues. The CDR3 DNA sequence: TGTGCCAGTAGAGAACGGGCCTATAGCAATCAGCCCCAGCATTTT. Translating gives CASRERAYSNQPQHF.

This clonotype came up a few times. V usage is TRBV7-2 and J usage is TRBJ1-2; 7 bases map to TRBD1. CDR3 size: 15 residues. The germline V gene encodes CDR1 SGHTA and CDR2 FQGNSA. V trimming: 0 bases; J trimming: 2 bases; junction bases outside the gene matches: 3. The CDR3 sequence is CASSLARDRNYGYTF. The CDR3 DNA sequence: TGTGCCAGCAGCTTAGCTAGGGACAGAAACTATGGCTACACCTTC.

The chain has TRBV7-9 and TRBJ2-7; 7 bases match TRBD2. The CDR3 sequence is 14 residues long. Germline CDR1 is SEHNR and CDR2 is FQNEAQ (reference sequence). The ends lost 5 bases at V and 2 bases at J; junction bases unmatched: 6. For the CDR3, the DNA is TGTGCCAGCAGCCAAAATAGCGGGCCCTACGAGCAGTACTTC. It codes for CASSQNSGPYEQYF.